Listed here are 12 T cell receptor beta chains from one sample, sequenced in a study of CD8+ T cells in alopecia areata. Extracted RNA was reverse transcribed into cDNA, the sequencing template. Sequenced by immunoSEQ multiplex PCR; TCRdb stores in-frame clones only, minus some. The table shows around 200,000 clones, with roughly 59% occurring only once. Source: CD4+ T cells sorted from blood, taken at week 0. These receptors were collected from a human donor with alopecia areata.

This sequence joins TRBV4-3 and TRBJ1-1; D may be TRBD1 (6 bases). The CDR3 is 15 amino acids. CDR1 and CDR2 from the germline V gene are LGHNA and YSLEER. V was trimmed by 6 bases and J by 1 base, leaving 15 bases between them. The CDR3 nucleotides are TGCGCCAGCAGAAAGCATACAGGGACGAACACTGAAGCTTTCTTT. It yields the protein CASRKHTGTNTEAFF.

CDR3 sequence reads: CASSEAPGQGQTNYGYTF. CDR3 DNA sequence: TGTGCCAGCAGTGAAGCACCGGGACAGGGCCAAACTAACTATGGCTACACCTTC. The V call is TRBV25-1, the J call TRBJ1-2; 9 bases are a match to TRBD1. The CDR3 sequence is 18 residues long. Trimming cost V 2 bases and J 0 bases; bases outside gene matches: 10. Germline V gives CDR1 MGHDK, CDR2 SYGVNS.

This chain joins TRBV29-1 and TRBJ2-3; a possible D gene is TRBD1 (5 bases). CDR3 length: 14 residues. Germline V gene sequence: CDR1 SQVTM, CDR2 ANQGSEA. V lost 3 bases and J lost 6, with 16 bases in between. CDR3 DNA sequence: TGCAGCGTTGACATCTCAGGGATTGGTGATACGCAGTATTTT. This codes for CSVDISGIGDTQYF.

The chain links TRBV7-2 to TRBJ2-5; D uncertain. The CDR3 is 13 amino acids. Germline CDR1 is SGHTA and CDR2 is FQGNSA. The V end was cut by 3 bases, the J end by 5 bases, with 10 bases between. CDR3 in amino acids: CASSLRQEETQYF. The DNA for the CDR3 is TGTGCCAGCAGCTTGAGGCAAGAGGAGACCCAGTACTTC.

This clone was detected a few times. The rearrangement uses TRBV7-2 and TRBJ2-7, with D possibly being TRBD2 (6 bases). The V end was cut by 4 bases, the J end by 5 bases, with 15 bases between. This CDR3 contains 14 residues. CDR1 is SGHTA and CDR2 is FQGNSA in the germline V gene. Here the CDR3 DNA reads TGTGCCAGCAGCTCGCCTTTTGGCGGGGACGAGCAGTACTTC. Its protein product is CASSSPFGGDEQYF.

This chain connects TRBV30 to TRBJ1-2; possibly TRBD1 for D (6 bases). The CDR3 covers 13 residues. Trimming pared 5 bases from V and 2 bases from J, leaving 12 bases between. Looked up from germline, CDR1 is GTSNPN and CDR2 is SVGIG (reference sequence). The CDR3 sequence is CAWYDQGNYGYTF. As DNA, the CDR3 is TGTGCCTGGTACGATCAGGGGAACTATGGCTACACCTTC.

This chain connects TRBV27 to TRBJ2-7, with D perhaps matching TRBD1 (6 bases). The germline gives CDR1 MNHEY, CDR2 SMNVEV (reference sequence). The CDR3 has 14 amino acids. Trimming removed 4 bases from V and 6 bases from J, with 16 bases in between. CDR3 DNA sequence: TGTGCCAGCAGTTCGCCGGCACAGGGTTTCGAGCAGTACTTC. Translated, it gives CASSSPAQGFEQYF.

The chain employs TRBV5-1 and TRBJ1-4; 8 bases map to TRBD1. Germline V gene sequence: CDR1 SGHRS, CDR2 YFSETQ. The CDR3 contains 20 residues. V lost 4 bases, J lost 3 bases, and 20 bases stayed unmatched. CDR3 sequence reads: CASSARQGTEPFLSNEKLFF. In nucleotides, the CDR3 is TGCGCCAGCAGCGCCCGACAGGGGACGGAACCCTTCTTGTCTAATGAAAAACTGTTTTTT.

The chain combines TRBV6-5 with TRBJ1-2; 7 nucleotides line up with TRBD1. The CDR3 sequence is 12 residues long. Germline assignment: CDR1 MNHEY and CDR2 SVGAGI. J gave up 4 bases and V 6 bases, and 2 bases lay outside the gene matches. The CDR3 here is CASRGTVYGYTF. In nucleotides, the CDR3 is TGTGCCAGCAGGGGGACAGTCTATGGCTACACCTTC.

This clone was seen just once. V is TRBV29-1 and J is TRBJ1-4, with D hard to call. Germline V lookup: CDR1 SQVTM, CDR2 ANQGSEA. The ends were cut back, 0 bases at V and 2 bases at J, with 10 bases in the middle. The length of the CDR3 is 15 residues. CDR3 coding DNA: TGCAGCGTTGAAGATGGGGTTGACACTAATGAAAAACTGTTTTTT. Protein: CSVEDGVDTNEKLFF. The whole variable domain, remainder taken from reference TRBV29-1 and TRBJ1-4, is SAVISQKPSRDICQRGTSLTIQCQVDSQVTMMFWYRQQPGQSLTLIATANQGSEATYESGFVIDKFPISRPNLTFSTLTVSNMSPEDSSIYLCSVEDGVDTNEKLFFGSGTQLSVL.

This clone was recorded once. V is TRBV7-2 and J is TRBJ2-5; 11 bases line up with TRBD2. The V segment lost 6 bases and the J segment 5 bases; nucleotides outside the gene matches: 11. The germline CDR1 and CDR2 sequences are SGHTA and FQGNSA. The CDR3 has 16 residues. The CDR3 region is CASRPQLAGEGETQYF. CDR3 DNA: TGTGCCAGCAGGCCCCAACTAGCGGGGGAGGGGGAGACCCAGTACTTC.

The chain is built from TRBV10-3 and TRBJ2-7; no clear D gene. CDR1 is ENHRY and CDR2 is SYGVKD in the germline V gene. The CDR3 sequence is 12 residues long. The ends were cut back, 6 bases at V and 2 bases at J, with 8 bases in the middle. CDR3 amino acids: CAISRSAYEQYF. The CDR3 DNA reads as TGTGCCATCAGCCGTTCGGCCTACGAGCAGTACTTC.